This T cell receptor (beta chain) was identified during a study of T-cell reconstitution after alpha-beta-depleted transplantation in children. Construction of the TCRbeta library involved unique molecular identifiers. MiXCR, run by TCRdb on the PCR reads, gives a single entry per CDR3 protein. The repertoire holds about 610,000 distinct CDR3 sequences, with more than 9% as singletons. This CDR3 spans 16 amino acids. Germline lookup yields CDR1 MDHEN and CDR2 SYDVKM. V lost 2 bases and J lost 7; bases outside the gene matches: 8. This receptor was taken from a human donor who donated a stem cell graft to a child with acute myeloid leukemia. This sequence joins TRBV28 and TRBJ2-1; 10 bases align to TRBD1. Sample: PBMCs from the stem cell graft donor, taken from the stem cell graft. The CDR3 is CASSLPRQGARNEQFF. CDR3 nucleotide sequence: TGTGCCAGCAGTTTACCGAGACAGGGGGCGCGAAATGAGCAGTTCTTC.